Presented here are 27 T cell receptor beta chains from one specimen sequenced in a study of shared clonotypes between healthy human individuals. Here immunoSEQ multiplex PCR was the method, and the copy in TCRdb shows in-frame clones only, minus some. Of 2.5 million or so clones listed, around 94% are singletons. Sequencing was done on a sample of naive CD4+ T cells sorted from blood. Sample subset: CD45RA+ positively selected. These receptors originate from a man aged 18 to 30 in good health.

This chain links TRBV5-4 with TRBJ2-2, with D hard to call. The CDR3 is made up of 16 amino acids. CDR1 and CDR2 (germline): SGHNT, YYREEE (reference sequence). V was shortened by 5 bases and J by 6 bases, with 20 bases between the two germline ends. CDR3 loop: CASSAAKGILPGELFF. The CDR3 DNA reads TGTGCCAGCAGTGCGGCGAAGGGAATTTTGCCCGGGGAGCTGTTTTTT.

For the CDR3, the DNA is TGTGCCAGCAGGGGACAGGGAACGGGCGGGGAGCTGTTTTTT. Translation: CASRGQGTGGELFF. This chain joins TRBV11-2 and TRBJ2-2; 9 positions match TRBD1. Germline-derived CDR1 and CDR2 are SGHAT and FQNNGV. With V trimmed by 6 bases and J by 7 bases, 6 bases remained unmatched. The CDR3 has 14 amino acids.

This clone was seen a handful of times. The chain links TRBV6-5 to TRBJ1-1; no firm D call. CDR3 length: 15 residues. Germline V gives CDR1 MNHEY, CDR2 SVGAGI. V was clipped by 2 bases and J by 5 bases, with 15 bases between them. The CDR3 reads CASSYRSLGITEAFF. In nucleotides, the CDR3 is TGTGCCAGCAGTTACAGATCCCTGGGTATTACTGAAGCTTTCTTT.

The chain employs TRBV10-3 and TRBJ2-5; TRBD1 is a possible D gene (6 bases). The CDR3 covers 17 residues. V was pared by 2 bases and J by 4 bases, with 20 bases between. Germline V CDR1 and CDR2: ENHRY, SYGVKD. DNA for the CDR3: TGTGCCATCAGTGAGGGGCGTACTTGGTGGGGGCCAGAGACCCAGTACTTC. Protein sequence: CAISEGRTWWGPETQYF.

The rearrangement joins TRBV10-3 to TRBJ2-6; tentatively, D is TRBD1 (5 bases). Germline V gene sequence: CDR1 ENHRY, CDR2 SYGVKD. The V end was cut by 3 bases, the J end by 2 bases, with 5 bases between. The CDR3 contains 14 residues. The CDR3 loop is CAISDRAGANVLTF. In DNA form, the CDR3 reads TGTGCCATCAGTGACAGGGCTGGGGCCAACGTCCTGACTTTC.

Only one count was recorded for this clone. The V call is TRBV7-2, the J call TRBJ2-3; D might be TRBD2 (7 bases). The V end was cut by 4 bases, the J end by 5 bases, with 10 bases between. The CDR3 runs to 13 residues. Germline assignment: CDR1 SGHTA and CDR2 FQGNSA. This CDR3 is CASSWGGRDTQYF. The CDR3 region has the DNA TGTGCCAGCAGCTGGGGGGGCCGAGATACGCAGTATTTT.

In this sample, this clone turned up once. The CDR3 DNA sequence: TGTGCCACCAGCAGAGATAAAGTAGCGGGACGGGTAGATACGCAGTATTTT. It specifies CATSRDKVAGRVDTQYF. V and J are TRBV15 and TRBJ2-3; 8 nucleotides match TRBD2. The CDR3 is 17 residues long. V lost 0 bases and J lost 5; bases outside the gene matches: 10. The germline V gene has CDR1 LNHNV and CDR2 YYDKDF (reference sequence).

The chain links TRBV5-6 to TRBJ1-2; no reliable D call. V was shortened by 5 bases and J by 8 bases, with 13 bases between the two germline ends. The CDR3 is 12 amino acids. In germline, CDR1 is SGHDT, CDR2 YYEEEE. CDR3 residues: CASRLTLGGYTF. The CDR3 coding sequence is TGTGCCAGCAGGCTCACATTGGGGGGCTACACCTTC.

The J gene is TRBJ1-5, the V gene TRBV5-5, with D perhaps TRBD1 (6 bases). The V and J ends lost 6 bases and 2 bases respectively, with 12 bases between them. Germline V gives CDR1 SGHKS, CDR2 YYEKEE (reference sequence). CDR3 size: 14 residues. The chain's CDR3 is CASTEDRGNQPQHF. In nucleotides, the CDR3 is TGTGCCAGCACGGAGGACAGAGGCAATCAGCCCCAGCATTTT.

The V and J genes are TRBV5-6 and TRBJ2-7; 9 nucleotides agree with TRBD1. V was pared by 3 bases and J by 3 bases, with 7 bases of the junction left unmatched. This CDR3 spans 15 amino acids. The germline V gene has CDR1 SGHDT and CDR2 YYEEEE. The CDR3 bases are TGTGCCAGCAGCTCGGACAGGGGTTTAGTCTACGAGCAGTACTTC. Translated: CASSSDRGLVYEQYF.

V gene TRBV7-2 combines with J gene TRBJ2-5; the D is unclear. Germline CDR1 is SGHTA and CDR2 is FQGNSA. The CDR3 length is 13 residues. Deletions cut 1 base from V and 5 bases from J, with 8 bases between. The CDR3 region is CASSLGPVETQYF. The CDR3 nucleotides read TGTGCCAGCAGCTTAGGACCGGTGGAGACCCAGTACTTC.

The rearrangement uses TRBV18 and TRBJ2-5; no reliable D call. Matching the DNA end better, TRBJ2-7 makes the J call doubtful. CDR3 length: 13 amino acids. The V gene's germline CDR1 is KGHSH and CDR2 LQKENI. CDR3 sequence: CASSQSSGNEQYF. In DNA, the CDR3 is TGTGCCAGCTCACAGTCGTCAGGAAACGAGCAGTACTTC.

This chain connects TRBV10-1 to TRBJ2-1; 14 positions agree with TRBD2. With V trimmed by 0 bases and J by 9 bases, 4 bases remained unmatched. The CDR3 is 16 amino acids. Germline-derived CDR1 and CDR2 are WNHNN and SYGVQD (reference sequence). CDR3 in amino acids: CASSESGLAGVGEQFF. The CDR3 DNA reads TGCGCCAGCAGTGAGTCGGGACTAGCGGGAGTAGGTGAGCAGTTCTTC.

The chain uses TRBV7-9 and TRBJ2-7, with 8 positions matching TRBD1. J lost 3 bases, V lost 4 bases, and 5 bases had no gene match. CDR3 length: 14 amino acids. Germline V gene data show CDR1 as SEHNR and CDR2 as FQNEAQ (reference sequence). The CDR3 region is CASSYGQGYYEQYF. CDR3 nucleotide sequence: TGTGCCAGCAGCTACGGACAGGGCTACTACGAGCAGTACTTC.

This clone was seen only once. V gene TRBV14 combines with J gene TRBJ2-3; 8 bases map to TRBD1. The CDR3 runs 14 residues. Per germline, CDR1 SGHDN and CDR2 FVKESK. The V and J ends lost 1 base and 10 bases, in that order; junction bases with no gene match: 7. The CDR3 region is CASSQGQGPVAQYF. The CDR3 nucleotides are TGTGCCAGCAGCCAAGGACAGGGGCCGGTCGCGCAGTATTTT.

The gene calls are TRBV6-4 and TRBJ2-2; tentatively, D is TRBD2 (6 bases). CDR1 is MRHNA, CDR2 SNTAGT, per germline. The CDR3 is 14 residues long. Trimming cost V 5 bases and J 2 bases, with 9 bases left between them. The CDR3 spells CASSWGLNTGELFF. In nucleotides, the CDR3 is TGTGCCAGCAGTTGGGGACTTAACACCGGGGAGCTGTTTTTT.

The V gene is TRBV5-4, the J gene TRBJ1-5, with 7 nucleotides matching TRBD1. Trimming took 4 bases from V and 2 from J; bases not matched to a gene: 6. This CDR3 is built from 15 residues. The V gene's germline CDR1 is SGHNT and CDR2 YYREEE (reference sequence). The CDR3 nucleotides are TGTGCCAGCAGCGAAGGAGGGGGCGGCAATCAGCCCCAGCATTTT. It yields the protein CASSEGGGGNQPQHF.

The chain couples TRBV14 to TRBJ2-5, with unresolved D. Germline V gene data show CDR1 as SGHDN and CDR2 as FVKESK. This CDR3 region has 13 residues. V was clipped by 4 bases and J by 7 bases, with 13 bases between them. CDR3 residues: CASSLSAGPTQYF. In DNA form, the CDR3 reads TGTGCCAGCAGCCTCAGCGCAGGCCCGACCCAGTACTTC.

V usage is TRBV2 and J usage is TRBJ2-7; 7 bases line up with TRBD1. The germline V gene has CDR1 SNHLY and CDR2 FYNNEI. V shed 7 bases, J shed 0 bases, and the junction held 6 bases outside the gene matches. The CDR3 has 14 residues. The CDR3 is CASNDGTVSYEQYF. The DNA for the CDR3 is TGTGCCAGCAACGACGGGACAGTCTCCTACGAGCAGTACTTC.

This chain joins TRBV19 and TRBJ2-4; D unresolved. Germline CDR1 and CDR2: LNHDA and SQIVND (reference sequence). The CDR3 sequence is 12 residues long. V gave up 3 bases and J gave up 9 bases, with 9 bases separating them. The CDR3 loop is CASSIPVGIQYF. DNA of the CDR3: TGTGCCAGTAGTATCCCCGTCGGCATTCAGTACTTC.

This chain links TRBV18 with TRBJ1-1, with D possibly matching TRBD1 (5 bases). The CDR3 is 15 residues long. Germline CDR1 and CDR2: KGHSH and LQKENI. Trimming pared 3 bases from V and 5 bases from J, leaving 16 bases between. The CDR3 loop is CASSPTMGSGTEAFF. Written as DNA, the CDR3 is TGTGCCAGCTCACCTACGATGGGCTCAGGGACTGAAGCTTTCTTT. Full variable domain (missing parts from reference TRBV18 and TRBJ1-1): NAGVMQNPRHLVRRRGQEARLRCSPMKGHSHVYWYRQLPEEGLKFMVYLQKENIIDESGMPKERFSAEFPKEGPSILRIQQVVRGDSAAYFCASSPTMGSGTEAFFGQGTRLTVV.

The chain employs TRBV19 and TRBJ1-1; possible D gene TRBD1, 6 bases. This CDR3 is 13 amino acids long. V was trimmed by 2 bases and J by 4 bases, leaving 8 bases between them. CDR1 is LNHDA, CDR2 SQIVND, per germline (reference sequence). DNA of the CDR3: TGTGCCAGTAGTATAACAGGGTCCACTGAAGCTTTCTTT. It yields the protein CASSITGSTEAFF.

The chain recombines TRBV5-6 with TRBJ2-5, with 11 bases aligning to TRBD2. The CDR3 spans 19 residues. Germline values: CDR1 SGHDT, CDR2 YYEEEE. V was clipped by 1 base and J by 4 bases; unmatched bases: 15. DNA for the CDR3: TGTGCCAGCAGCTTGCTAAGCTTTTTTAGCGGGAGGGTAGGAGAGACCCAGTACTTC. It translates to CASSLLSFFSGRVGETQYF.

The rearrangement joins TRBV5-6 to TRBJ2-5, with 11 bases lining up with TRBD1. The V and J ends lost 0 bases and 2 bases, in that order; junction bases with no gene match: 3. The CDR3 is 16 residues long. CDR1 and CDR2 (germline): SGHDT, YYEEEE. The CDR3 sequence: CASSLVDRGLQETQYF. The CDR3 DNA is TGTGCCAGCAGCTTGGTGGACAGGGGGCTACAAGAGACCCAGTACTTC.

J is TRBJ1-1 and V is TRBV2; D gene ambiguous. CDR1 and CDR2 (germline): SNHLY, FYNNEI. The ends were cut back, 7 bases at V and 8 bases at J, with 17 bases in the middle. There are 13 residues in the CDR3. DNA of the CDR3: TGTGCCAGCATTGGGCAACCACCCATGGAAGCTTTCTTT. This gives the protein CASIGQPPMEAFF.

This clone was seen a single time. This rearrangement joins TRBV11-2 to TRBJ2-6; D is possibly TRBD2 (6 bases). Trimming pared 5 bases from V and 2 bases from J, leaving 13 bases between. CDR1 and CDR2 from the germline V gene are SGHAT and FQNNGV. The CDR3 covers 16 residues. CDR3 sequence reads: CASSQPTGAGANVLTF. CDR3 in DNA: TGTGCCAGCAGCCAACCAACGGGGGCTGGGGCCAACGTCCTGACTTTC.

V is TRBV5-1 and J is TRBJ2-5; 9 nucleotides agree with TRBD2. The germline gives CDR1 SGHRS, CDR2 YFSETQ. V was pared by 0 bases and J by 5 bases, with 8 bases of the junction left unmatched. CDR3 length: 16 amino acids. The CDR3 sequence: CASSLGNSGGWETQYF. CDR3 DNA sequence: TGCGCCAGCAGCTTGGGAAATAGCGGGGGTTGGGAGACCCAGTACTTC.